This entry describes one TCR beta chain. What it recognizes is unknown. This entry is derived from a study of CXCR3-negative and CXCR3-positive naive CD8 T cells. Notes on the study in general: With respect to TRBV-TRBJ usage, naive CXCR3-negative and CXCR3-positive cells were similar; memory differed. Researchers report CXCR3 expression partially decreased after cryopreservation, with fresh PBMCs used in most assays. Naive subsets showed comparable surface CD5, and TCR interaction strength was also inferred from TRB CDR3 physicochemistry.

It was by 5' RACE with UMI labels that the TRB cDNA libraries were prepared. Each CDR3 protein gets one entry in TCRdb, which reprocessed the 5' RACE reads and gives no DNA. The sample includes 65,000 to 95,000 distinct CDR3 sequences. Naivety in CD8+ T cells corresponded to a CD45RO-CCR7+CD27+CD95- phenotype. This sequence originates from a human donor in good health. Some clones in this sample may be carry-over from other donors' samples. The sequencing input was naive CXCR3- CD8+ T cells from blood. The subset was: CD45RO-CCR7+CD27+CD95- naive CD8+ T cells lacking CXCR3 (TNR3-).

The CDR3 loop is CASSPHRGLLTEAFF. V and J are TRBV7-9 and TRBJ1-1; TCRdb returns TRBD1, unconfirmable since there is no DNA. This CDR3 is built from 15 residues. Germline CDR1 and CDR2: SEHNR and FQNEAQ (reference sequence).